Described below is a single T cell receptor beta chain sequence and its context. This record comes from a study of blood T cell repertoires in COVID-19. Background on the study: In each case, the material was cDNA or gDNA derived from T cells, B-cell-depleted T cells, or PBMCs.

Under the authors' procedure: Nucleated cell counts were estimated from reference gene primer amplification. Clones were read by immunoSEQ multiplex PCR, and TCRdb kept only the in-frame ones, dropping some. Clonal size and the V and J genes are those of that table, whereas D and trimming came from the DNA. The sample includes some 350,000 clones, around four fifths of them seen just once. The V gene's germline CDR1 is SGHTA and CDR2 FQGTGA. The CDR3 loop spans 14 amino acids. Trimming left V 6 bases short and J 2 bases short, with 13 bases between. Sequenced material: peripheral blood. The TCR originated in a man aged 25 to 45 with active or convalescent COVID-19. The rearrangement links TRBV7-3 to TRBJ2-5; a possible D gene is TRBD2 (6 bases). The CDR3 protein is CASRPSGTQETQYF. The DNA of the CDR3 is TGTGCCAGCAGACCTTCCGGGACTCAAGAGACCCAGTACTTC.